Sequencing of this TCR beta chain was carried out in a study of neurological immune-mediated disorders. After removal of 4 bases from V and 1 base from J, the junction contained 3 bases not matched to a gene. This CDR3 region has 14 residues. CDR1 is DFQATT, CDR2 SNEGSKA, per germline (reference sequence). The cDNA came from 5'RACE with 10-nucleotide random UMIs. TCRdb reprocessed the 5' RACE reads via MiXCR and lists one record per CDR3 protein. The sample shows around 31,000 distinct CDR3 sequences, about 4% of them seen only once. Individuals who volunteered at a blood bank located in Maryland, USA, made up the group of healthy controls. The sorted libraries drew on fewer than 1.1 million T cells that were CD4+ or CD8+. This clonotype was detected ten times or more.

This TCR derives from a woman between 35 and 50 years old in good health. The chain has TRBV20-1 and TRBJ2-3, with TRBD2 identical over 9 bases. The material sequenced was CD4+ T cells from blood. In nucleotides, the CDR3 is TGCAGTGCTACAAGGACTAGCGGCACAGATACGCAGTATTTT. It is translated as CSATRTSGTDTQYF.